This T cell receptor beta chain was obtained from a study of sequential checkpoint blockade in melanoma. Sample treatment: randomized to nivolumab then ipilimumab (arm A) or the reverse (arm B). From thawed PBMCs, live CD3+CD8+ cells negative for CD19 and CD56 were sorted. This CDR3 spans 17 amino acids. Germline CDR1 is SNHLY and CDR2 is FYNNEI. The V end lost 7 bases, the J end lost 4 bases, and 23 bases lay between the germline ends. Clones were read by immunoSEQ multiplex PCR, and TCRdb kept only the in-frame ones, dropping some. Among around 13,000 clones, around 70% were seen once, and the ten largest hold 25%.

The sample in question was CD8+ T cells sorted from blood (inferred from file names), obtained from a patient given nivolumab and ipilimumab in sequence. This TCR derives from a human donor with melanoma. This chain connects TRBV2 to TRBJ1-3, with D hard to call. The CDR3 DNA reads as TGTGCCAGCATTCCCTGGGCTGACTCTCCGGGGGGAAACACCATATATTTT. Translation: CASIPWADSPGGNTIYF.